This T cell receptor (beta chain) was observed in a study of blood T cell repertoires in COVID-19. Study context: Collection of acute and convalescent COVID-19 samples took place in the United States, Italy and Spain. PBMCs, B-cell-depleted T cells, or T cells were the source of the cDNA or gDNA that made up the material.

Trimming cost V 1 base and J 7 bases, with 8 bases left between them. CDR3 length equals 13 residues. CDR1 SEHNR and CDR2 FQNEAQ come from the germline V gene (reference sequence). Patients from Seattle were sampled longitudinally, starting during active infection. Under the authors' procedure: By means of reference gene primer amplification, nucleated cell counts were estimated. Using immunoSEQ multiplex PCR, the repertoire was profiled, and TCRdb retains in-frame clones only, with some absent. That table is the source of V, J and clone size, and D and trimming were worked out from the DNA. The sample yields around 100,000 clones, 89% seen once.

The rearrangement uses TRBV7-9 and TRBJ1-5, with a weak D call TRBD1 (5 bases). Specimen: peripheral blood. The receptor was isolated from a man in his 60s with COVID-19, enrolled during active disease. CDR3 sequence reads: CASSLEEGQPQHF. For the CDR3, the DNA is TGTGCCAGCAGCTTAGAGGAGGGGCAGCCCCAGCATTTT.